This TCR beta chain was found in a study of shared clonotypes between healthy human individuals. Study as a whole: Three plates each covered CD4 naive and memory; CD8 naive two, CD8 memory one. The study's findings and limits: A generally larger estimated richness was seen in naive subsets than in memory subsets. Non-shared clonotypes displayed generation probabilities falling below those of clonotypes present in all four donors. It was observed that about 5% of naive CD4 clonotypes were shared across a few donors.

The germline CDR1 and CDR2 sequences are SGDLS and YYNGEE. The CDR3 loop spans 13 amino acids. Losses at the gene ends were 4 bases for V and 6 bases for J; bases not matched to a gene: 7. Repertoires were generated with immunoSEQ multiplex PCR, while TCRdb's copy carries only in-frame clones and drops some. Of about 2.4 million clones listed, 90% to 95% are singletons. About this clone itself: Its antigen is currently unknown.

Sample: naive CD4+ T cells from PBMCs. Regarding subset: CD45RA+ positively selected. The receptor was derived from a man aged 18 to 29 in good health. Some clones in this sample may be carry-over from other donors' samples. The chain uses TRBV9 and TRBJ2-7; 7 bases match TRBD2. The CDR3 DNA follows: TGTGCCAGCAGCCCGGGGGGATCCGCCGAGCAGTACTTC. It is translated as CASSPGGSAEQYF.